The 20 T cell receptor beta chains below were found in one sample sequenced in a study of T cell repertoires in cytomegalovirus infection. No antigen is known for these receptors. TCRdb processed the reads anew with MiXCR; each CDR3 protein has one entry. The table lists around 77,000 distinct CDR3 sequences, 20% to 25% of them singletons, with about 63% in the top ten. This specimen was CD8+ T cells from cultured PBMCs, taken from culture after CMV antigen stimulation. These receptors were taken from a human donor in good health (CMV status not recorded). Some clones in this sample may be carry-over from other donors' samples.

The gene calls are TRBV5-5 and TRBJ1-2; D not resolved. Germline loops: CDR1 SGHKS, CDR2 YYEKEE (reference sequence). The CDR3 extends over 13 amino acids. The ends were cut back, 3 bases at V and 4 bases at J, with 10 bases in the middle. The CDR3 DNA follows: TGTGCCAGCAGCTATTCCGGGATCTATGGCTACACCTTC. Translated, it gives CASSYSGIYGYTF.

This clonotype was found a few times. The V and J genes are TRBV5-1 and TRBJ2-1; 12 bases map to TRBD2. There are 14 residues in the CDR3. From germline, CDR1 is SGHRS and CDR2 YFSETQ. J gave up 10 bases and V 4 bases, and 6 bases lay outside the gene matches. CDR3 nucleotide sequence: TGCGCCAGCAGCCCTAGCGGGGGGGCCGAGGAGCAGTTCTTC. Residues: CASSPSGGAEEQFF.

CDR3 coding DNA: TGTGCCAGCAGTAACAGGGGGCGCGACGGGGAGCTGTTTTTT. Encoded protein: CASSNRGRDGELFF. J is TRBJ2-2 and V is TRBV7-9; 9 bases match TRBD1. CDR1 and CDR2 from the germline V gene are SEHNR and FQNEAQ (reference sequence). The V gene end was trimmed by 6 bases and the J gene end by 7 bases; junction bases not matched to a gene: 6. The CDR3 sequence is 14 residues long.

The V gene is TRBV7-2, the J gene TRBJ1-2; TRBD1 aligns across 8 bases. V gave up 3 bases and J gave up 7 bases; unmatched junction bases: 16. The CDR3 has 17 residues. Germline lookup yields CDR1 SGHTA and CDR2 FQGNSA. This CDR3 is CASSLGQAVIENSGYTF. In DNA, the CDR3 is TGTGCCAGCAGCTTGGGACAGGCGGTAATTGAAAATTCTGGCTACACCTTC.

This clonotype has more than one count but fewer than ten. The V call is TRBV29-1, the J call TRBJ2-5; D call uncertain. The CDR3 is 10 amino acids. Germline CDR1 SQVTM, CDR2 ANQGSEA. V lost 3 bases and J 5 bases, leaving 4 bases between the germline ends. CDR3 bases: TGCAGCGTTGATATGGAGACCCAGTACTTC. This gives the protein CSVDMETQYF.

By sample share, this clonotype is medium-sized. V and J are TRBV7-8 and TRBJ2-5; either TRBD1 or TRBD2 may fit D (6 bases each). With 4 bases removed from V and 5 bases from J, the gap between germline ends came to 20 bases. The CDR3 loop spans 16 amino acids. The germline CDR1 and CDR2 sequences are SGHVS and FQNEAQ. The CDR3 DNA reads TGTGCCAGCAGCTCGAGGGGGGCCCTGGGTGGGGAGACCCAGTACTTC. Translation: CASSSRGALGGETQYF.

The chain uses TRBV6-1 and TRBJ1-1; tentatively, D is TRBD1 (6 bases). Germline V gene lookup returns CDR1 MNHNS and CDR2 SASEGT. Trimming removed 6 bases from V and 1 base from J, with 18 bases in between. The CDR3 runs to 16 residues. The CDR3 sequence is CASSLEQGIGNTEAFF. The CDR3 DNA reads TGTGCCAGCAGCCTGGAACAGGGAATAGGGAACACTGAAGCTTTCTTT.

CDR3 sequence: CASSVSGGDLEQYF. The CDR3 DNA follows: TGTGCCAGCAGCGTAAGCGGGGGGGATCTTGAGCAGTACTTC. The chain carries TRBV9 and TRBJ2-7; 10 bases agree with TRBD2. The CDR3 has 14 residues. V shed 1 base and J 7 bases; nucleotides not matched to a gene: 5. Per the germline V gene, CDR1 is SGDLS and CDR2 is YYNGEE.

This clonotype came up a few times. V gene TRBV6-2 or TRBV6-3 combines with J gene TRBJ2-5, with TRBD2 as a possible D gene (6 bases). The CDR3 length is 15 residues. Trimming stripped 4 bases from V and 1 base from J, with 13 bases between. CDR1 and CDR2 (germline): MNHEY, SVGEGT. CDR3 loop: CASSWLGDSQETQYF. CDR3 DNA: TGTGCCAGCAGTTGGCTCGGGGACTCCCAAGAGACCCAGTACTTC.

This sequence joins TRBV7-2 and TRBJ2-7; no reliable D call. Trimming removed 1 base at V and 2 bases at J, with 9 bases between. Germline CDR1 is SGHTA and CDR2 is FQGNSA. There are 14 residues in the CDR3. The CDR3 is CASSLEDLAYEQYF. Written as DNA, the CDR3 is TGTGCCAGCAGCTTAGAGGACCTCGCCTACGAGCAGTACTTC. Combining the CDR3 with reference TRBV7-2 and TRBJ2-7 gives the whole variable domain GAGVSQSPSNKVTEKGKDVELRCDPISGHTALYWYRQSLGQGLEFLIYFQGNSAPDKSGLPSDRFSAERTGGSVSTLTIQRTQQEDSAVYLCASSLEDLAYEQYFGPGTRLTVT.

This clonotype was picked up a small number of times. The chain recombines TRBV20-1 with TRBJ2-7, with TRBD1 as a possible D gene (5 bases). The germline V gene has CDR1 DFQATT and CDR2 SNEGSKA (reference sequence). With 0 bases removed from V and 6 bases from J, the gap between germline ends came to 6 bases. The CDR3 loop spans 11 amino acids. The CDR3 region is CSARDRGEQYF. The CDR3 nucleotides are TGCAGTGCTAGAGATAGGGGCGAGCAGTACTTC.

There are many counts of this clonotype. V and J are TRBV6-2 or TRBV6-3 and TRBJ1-1; D not certain. This CDR3 is 14 amino acids long. CDR1 and CDR2 (germline): MNHEY, SVGEGT. Deletions cut 7 bases from V and 7 bases from J, with 19 bases between. In nucleotides, the CDR3 is TGTGCCAGCACACCAGGACGTTGGGAACTTGAAGCTTTCTTT. Translated: CASTPGRWELEAFF.

The V and J genes are TRBV2 and TRBJ1-4; D ambiguous. The germline V gene encodes CDR1 SNHLY and CDR2 FYNNEI. The CDR3 is 18 residues long. The germline V and J ends were trimmed by 4 bases and 5 bases, with 23 bases remaining between them. CDR3 coding DNA: TGTGCCAGCAGTGTCGAGGCAGGCCAGGAGAGAGTCAATGAAAAACTGTTTTTT. It translates to CASSVEAGQERVNEKLFF.

The chain is built from TRBV6-2 or TRBV6-3 and TRBJ1-1; TRBD1 might be the D (6 bases). Germline CDR1 MNHEY, CDR2 SVGEGT. The CDR3 loop spans 12 amino acids. Trimming cost V 3 bases and J 14 bases, with 16 bases left between them. The CDR3 nucleotides read TGTGCCAGCAGTTATGGAGACACCCAGGGGTTCTTT. The encoded protein is CASSYGDTQGFF.

This clonotype was recorded only once. V is TRBV15 and J is TRBJ2-7; the D gene is possibly TRBD1 (7 bases). Germline V gene data show CDR1 as LNHNV and CDR2 as YYDKDF (reference sequence). The V end lost 0 bases, the J end lost 0 bases, and 12 bases lay between the germline ends. CDR3 length: 16 amino acids. CDR3 in amino acids: CATSRDRGTVSYEQYF. DNA for the CDR3: TGTGCCACCAGCAGAGATCGGGGGACAGTCTCCTACGAGCAGTACTTC.

The V and J genes are TRBV7-2 and TRBJ1-5; D gene uncertain. There are 16 residues in the CDR3. The V end was cut by 1 base, the J end by 4 bases, with 14 bases between. Per the germline V gene, CDR1 is SGHTA and CDR2 is FQGNSA. The CDR3 protein is CASSLVHGEMNQPQHF. DNA of the CDR3: TGTGCCAGCAGCTTAGTCCACGGGGAGATGAATCAGCCCCAGCATTTT.

The chain recombines TRBV6-6 with TRBJ2-1; unclear D gene. The length of the CDR3 is 14 residues. V was trimmed by 0 bases and J by 1 base, leaving 4 bases between them. CDR1 is MNHNY, CDR2 SVGAGI, per germline (reference sequence). The CDR3 sequence is CASSYSPSYNEQFF. DNA for the CDR3: TGTGCCAGCAGTTACTCCCCTTCCTACAATGAGCAGTTCTTC.

This clonotype was recorded a few times. It may be a read error: a sequence one base away is much more abundant. This chain uses TRBV15 with TRBJ2-6, with D tentatively TRBD1 or TRBD2 (5 bases each). The germline V gene has CDR1 LNHNV and CDR2 YYDKDF (reference sequence). This CDR3 comprises 16 residues. The CDR3 region is CATSREGSSGANGLTF. CDR3 nucleotide sequence: TGTGCCACCAGCAGAGAAGGATCGTCCGGGGCCAACGGCCTGACTTTC.

This clonotype was picked up a small number of times. The rearrangement uses TRBV4-1 and TRBJ2-2; TRBD1 is a possible D gene (6 bases). The germline CDR1 and CDR2 sequences are MGHRA and YSYEKL. Trimming pared 4 bases from V and 5 bases from J, leaving 11 bases between. The CDR3 is 14 amino acids. CDR3: CASSPLTGTGELFF. CDR3 nucleotide sequence: TGCGCCAGCAGCCCCTTGACAGGAACCGGGGAGCTGTTTTTT.

The chain has TRBV6-5 and TRBJ1-4; the match to TRBD1 covers 7 bases. This CDR3 contains 18 residues. Germline lookup yields CDR1 MNHEY and CDR2 SVGAGI. V lost 2 bases to trimming and J lost 8 bases; unmatched junction nucleotides: 17. The CDR3 sequence: CASSYAQGSGPAKEKLFF. DNA for the CDR3: TGTGCCAGCAGTTACGCACAGGGGAGCGGACCGGCCAAGGAAAAACTGTTTTTT.